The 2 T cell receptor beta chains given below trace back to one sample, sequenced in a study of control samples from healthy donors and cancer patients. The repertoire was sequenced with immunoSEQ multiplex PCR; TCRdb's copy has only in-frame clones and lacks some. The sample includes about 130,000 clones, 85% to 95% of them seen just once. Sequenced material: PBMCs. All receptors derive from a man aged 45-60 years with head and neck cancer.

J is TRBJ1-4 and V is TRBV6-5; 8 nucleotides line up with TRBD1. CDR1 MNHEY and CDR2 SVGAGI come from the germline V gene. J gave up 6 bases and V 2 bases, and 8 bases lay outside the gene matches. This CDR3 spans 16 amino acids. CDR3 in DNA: TGTGCCAGCAGTTACGCAACAGGGGGTCGAGATGAAAAACTGTTTTTT. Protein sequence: CASSYATGGRDEKLFF.

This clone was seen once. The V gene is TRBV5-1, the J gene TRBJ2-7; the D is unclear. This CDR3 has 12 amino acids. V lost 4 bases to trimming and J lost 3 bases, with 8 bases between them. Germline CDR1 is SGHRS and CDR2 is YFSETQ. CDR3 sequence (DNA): TGCGCCAGCAGCCCGGACGGCTACGAGCAGTACTTC. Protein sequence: CASSPDGYEQYF. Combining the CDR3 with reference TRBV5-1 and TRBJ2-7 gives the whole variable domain KAGVTQTPRYLIKTRGQQVTLSCSPISGHRSVSWYQQTPGQGLQFLFEYFSETQRNKGNFPGRFSGRQFSNSRSEMNVSTLELGDSALYLCASSPDGYEQYFGPGTRLTVT.